This entry concerns a single T cell receptor (beta chain). With 1 base removed from V and 5 bases from J, the gap between germline ends came to 3 bases. CDR1 and CDR2 from the germline V gene are LGHNT and FRNRAP. This CDR3 is built from 12 residues. The data belong to a study of blood T cells in healthy people across ages. The study drew donors from healthy Caucasian individuals in Russia aged roughly 6 to 100. Each donor gave around 9.3 milliliters of peripheral blood. With each sample, at least 6 micrograms of total RNA were extracted. Combining a sample-barcoded 5' primer with a J-beta primer mix, a second PCR ran for roughly 7 to 12 cycles. Each of the cDNA molecules was tagged by a template-switch adaptor with 12 random nucleotides. TCRdb processed the 5' RACE reads anew with MiXCR; each CDR3 protein has one entry. The sample records about 1.6 million distinct CDR3 sequences, almost 35% being singletons.

Source material: blood. V is TRBV12-5 and J is TRBJ1-5; D is unclear. This TCR was sampled from a woman in her thirties in good health. In DNA form, the CDR3 reads TGTGCTAGTGGTTTGGGGTATCAGCCCCAGCATTTT. Translated: CASGLGYQPQHF. Full variable domain (remainder filled in from reference TRBV12-5 and TRBJ1-5): DARVTQTPRHKVTEMGQEVTMRCQPILGHNTVFWYRQTMMQGLELLAYFRNRAPLDDSGMPKDRFSAEMPDATLATLKIQPSEPRDSAVYFCASGLGYQPQHFGDGTRLSIL.